This T cell receptor beta chain originates from a study of OX40 agonist ivuxolimab in advanced cancers. Whole-study results and caveats: Averaged across samples, CD8+ T cells carried more expanded clones than CD4+ did.

Libraries were prepared by immunoSEQ multiplex PCR; TCRdb keeps only in-frame clonotypes and omits some of them. This table holds some 86,000 clones, about nine tenths found once. On this clone: Its antigen is not known.

The CDR3 consists of 16 residues. The germline V gene has CDR1 SGHRS and CDR2 YFSETQ. After removal of 4 bases from V and 7 bases from J, the junction contained 9 bases not matched to a gene. This sample comprised CD4+ or CD8+ T cells sorted from blood, obtained in a trial of the OX40 agonist ivuxolimab. This chain uses TRBV5-1 with TRBJ1-4; TRBD1 matches at 11 bases. This TCR was recovered from an adult with an advanced solid tumor such as melanoma, head and neck, liver or kidney cancer. Written as DNA, the CDR3 is TGCGCCAGCAGCAGGACAGGGGGCGGGCGAGGTGAAAAACTGTTTTTT. Its translation: CASSRTGGGRGEKLFF.